Below are 7 T cell receptor beta chains sequenced from a single sample in a study of blood T cell repertoires in COVID-19. The assay was immunoSEQ multiplex PCR, and TCRdb's table has in-frame clones only and misses some. The sample lists over 100,000 clones, roughly 83% occurring once. Material: peripheral blood. The receptors stem from a woman older than 75 with active or convalescent COVID-19.

This clone has a handful of counts. This sequence joins TRBV18 and TRBJ1-1; a weak D match, TRBD1 (6 bases). CDR3 length: 15 residues. Per germline, CDR1 KGHSH and CDR2 LQKENI. Trimming removed 0 bases from V and 2 bases from J, with 10 bases in between. The CDR3 region is CASSPPDRPNTEAFF. DNA of the CDR3: TGTGCCAGCTCACCACCGGACAGACCCAACACTGAAGCTTTCTTT.

The chain has TRBV10-1 and TRBJ1-5; 8 bases are shared with TRBD1. The CDR3 runs 17 residues. Germline loops: CDR1 WNHNN, CDR2 SYGVQD (reference sequence). V trimming: 5 bases; J trimming: 3 bases; junction bases outside the gene matches: 12. The CDR3 nucleotides are TGCGCCAGCAGTCATCGTGACAGGGGAAAACTCAATCAGCCCCAGCATTTT. Encoded protein: CASSHRDRGKLNQPQHF.

This clone has only one observation. The genes are TRBV6-5 and TRBJ1-5, with 9 bases identical to TRBD1. Germline V gene lookup returns CDR1 MNHEY and CDR2 SVGAGI. J gave up 6 bases and V 8 bases, and 8 bases lay outside the gene matches. This CDR3 spans 14 amino acids. The CDR3 nucleotides read TGTGCCAGCTCCCTCAAGGGACAGGGTCAGCCCCAGCATTTT. Encoded protein: CASSLKGQGQPQHF.

The chain links TRBV3-1 (or the pseudogene TRBV3-2) to TRBJ2-5, with 8 positions matching TRBD1. This CDR3 spans 15 amino acids. Germline CDR1 is LGHDT and CDR2 is YNNKEL (reference sequence). With 2 bases clipped from V and 5 bases from J, the junction kept 7 bases outside the gene matches. CDR3 in amino acids: CASSQRTGGDETQYF. The DNA for the CDR3 is TGTGCCAGCAGCCAACGCACAGGGGGTGATGAGACCCAGTACTTC.

This chain links TRBV5-1 with TRBJ1-5, with D possibly being TRBD1 (5 bases). The V and J ends lost 0 bases and 1 base respectively, with 8 bases between them. Per germline, CDR1 SGHRS and CDR2 YFSETQ. This CDR3 comprises 15 residues. The CDR3 is CASSLGDSSNQPQHF. The DNA for the CDR3 is TGCGCCAGCAGCTTGGGAGACAGCAGCAATCAGCCCCAGCATTTT.

DNA of the CDR3: TGTGCCAGCAGTTTGGGGAGGGGAGCTTTCTTT. Translated: CASSLGRGAFF. The chain recombines TRBV28 with TRBJ1-1; the D gene is possibly TRBD1 (5 bases). This CDR3 contains 11 residues. Trimming stripped 3 bases from V and 10 bases from J, with 9 bases between. The germline gives CDR1 MDHEN, CDR2 SYDVKM.

The rearrangement uses TRBV13 and TRBJ1-4; weak D call: TRBD1 (6 bases). V lost 0 bases, J lost 5 bases, and 13 bases lay in between. This CDR3 has 16 residues. Germline V gene lookup returns CDR1 PRHDT and CDR2 FYEKMQ (reference sequence). The chain's CDR3 is CASSLGAGQKNEKLFF. The CDR3 nucleotides are TGTGCCAGCAGCTTAGGTGCTGGACAGAAGAATGAAAAACTGTTTTTT. The complete variable domain, with remaining parts taken from reference TRBV13 and TRBJ1-4, reads AAGVIQSPRHLIKEKRETATLKCYPIPRHDTVYWYQQGPGQDPQFLISFYEKMQSDKGSIPDRFSAQQFSDYHSELNMSSLELGDSALYFCASSLGAGQKNEKLFFGSGTQLSVL.